These 11 T cell receptor beta chains were all obtained from the same sample, sequenced in a study of T cell repertoires in cytomegalovirus infection. Their specific antigens are unknown. TCRdb redid the calling of the reads with MiXCR, one entry per CDR3 protein. The table lists under 350,000 distinct CDR3 sequences, 22% of them singletons. The sample consisted of cultured PBMCs, taken from culture after CMV antigen stimulation. These receptors came from a human donor in good health (CMV status not recorded). Some clones in this sample may be carry-over from other donors' samples.

This clonotype was detected many times. The V call is TRBV6-6, the J call TRBJ1-4, with unresolved D. V was shortened by 8 bases and J by 8 bases, with 9 bases between the two germline ends. The germline gives CDR1 MNHNY, CDR2 SVGAGI (reference sequence). The CDR3 loop spans 11 amino acids. CDR3: CASRGGEKLFF. The CDR3 DNA is TGTGCCAGCCGTGGAGGCGAAAAACTGTTTTTT.

This clonotype was detected only a few times. The J gene is TRBJ2-2, the V gene TRBV7-9; 7 nucleotides align to TRBD1. Germline values: CDR1 SEHNR, CDR2 FQNEAQ (reference sequence). The CDR3 loop spans 16 amino acids. Trimming cost V 2 bases and J 4 bases; bases outside gene matches: 7. CDR3 sequence (DNA): TGTGCCAGCAGCTTACGACAGGGCGTCCCCACCGGGGAGCTGTTTTTT. Amino acid sequence: CASSLRQGVPTGELFF. Using reference TRBV7-9 and TRBJ2-2 for the parts outside the CDR3, the full variable domain is DTGVSQNPRHKITKRGQNVTFRCDPISEHNRLYWYRQTLGQGPEFLTYFQNEAQLEKSRLLSDRFSAERPKGSFSTLEIQRTEQGDSAMYLCASSLRQGVPTGELFFGEGSRLTVL.

The J gene is TRBJ2-5, the V gene TRBV27; D remains unclear. Trimming cost V 0 bases and J 5 bases, with 10 bases left between them. Germline V CDR1 and CDR2: MNHEY, SMNVEV (reference sequence). The CDR3 sequence is 14 residues long. The CDR3 spells CASSLSLGAETQYF. The CDR3 nucleotides are TGTGCCAGCAGTTTATCGTTAGGTGCGGAGACCCAGTACTTC.

This clonotype was counted at least ten times. V is TRBV7-2 and J is TRBJ2-1, with D possibly being TRBD1 (6 bases). CDR3 size: 14 residues. Trimming left V 5 bases short and J 0 bases short, with 8 bases between. CDR1 and CDR2 (germline): SGHTA, FQGNSA. The CDR3 loop reads CASSQQGSYNEQFF. In DNA form, the CDR3 reads TGTGCCAGCAGCCAACAGGGCTCCTACAATGAGCAGTTCTTC.

This clonotype has a count of ten or more. This chain connects TRBV7-6 to TRBJ2-1; possibly TRBD1 for D (6 bases). Trimming pared 2 bases from V and 7 bases from J, leaving 18 bases between. Germline loops: CDR1 SGHVS, CDR2 FNYEAQ. The CDR3 has 16 residues. The CDR3 DNA is TGTGCCAGCAGCTTATTCGCCCAGGGGCGATTGAATGAGCAGTTCTTC. Its protein is CASSLFAQGRLNEQFF.

In this sample, this clonotype turned up many times. The chain links TRBV7-8 to TRBJ1-3, with unresolved D. There are 13 residues in the CDR3. Germline CDR1 SGHVS, CDR2 FQNEAQ. Trimming left V 2 bases short and J 3 bases short, with 5 bases between. The CDR3: CASSLRDGNTIYF. DNA of the CDR3: TGTGCCAGCAGCTTACGGGATGGAAACACCATATATTTT.

This clonotype was counted a few times. This rearrangement joins TRBV5-1 to TRBJ1-5; 11 bases match TRBD1. Germline CDR1 and CDR2: SGHRS and YFSETQ. This CDR3 spans 20 amino acids. J was trimmed by 3 bases and V by 0 bases; bases with no gene match: 14. The CDR3 loop reads CASSLVSDRGPVRHNQPQHF. The CDR3 bases are TGCGCCAGCAGCTTGGTCTCGGACAGGGGGCCAGTCCGTCACAATCAGCCCCAGCATTTT.

J is TRBJ2-7 and V is TRBV7-6; 11 nucleotides align to TRBD2. Germline CDR1 and CDR2: SGHVS and FNYEAQ. CDR3 length equals 16 residues. Trimming removed 0 bases from V and 0 bases from J; junction bases left unmatched: 1. CDR3 sequence: CASSLALAGGSYEQYF. The DNA for the CDR3 is TGTGCCAGCAGCTTAGCGCTAGCGGGAGGCTCCTACGAGCAGTACTTC. Filled out from reference TRBV7-6 and TRBJ2-7, the complete variable domain reads GAGVSQSPRYKVTKRGQDVALRCDPISGHVSLYWYRQALGQGPEFLTYFNYEAQQDKSGLPNDRFSAERPEGSISTLTIQRTEQRDSAMYRCASSLALAGGSYEQYFGPGTRLTVT.

V gene TRBV28 combines with J gene TRBJ2-2, with D possibly TRBD2 on 6 matching bases. Germline CDR1 and CDR2: MDHEN and SYDVKM. The CDR3 totals 17 residues. V dropped 5 bases and J dropped 0 bases, with 16 bases sitting between them. The CDR3 DNA follows: TGTGCCAGCAGTCAAGTACGGCGGGATCCGAACACCGGGGAGCTGTTTTTT. Amino acids: CASSQVRRDPNTGELFF.

The genes are TRBV11-2 and TRBJ2-3, with D tentatively TRBD1 (5 bases). The CDR3 runs to 16 residues. V dropped 3 bases and J dropped 0 bases, with 13 bases sitting between them. CDR1 is SGHAT, CDR2 FQNNGV, per germline. CDR3 region: CASSFSWTSSTDTQYF. CDR3 bases: TGTGCCAGCAGCTTTAGTTGGACATCTAGCACAGATACGCAGTATTTT.

Details on this clonotype: At one of its ends the junction is not consistent with the germline gene, which may arise from a read error. The rearrangement links TRBV4-1 to TRBJ2-1, with 7 bases fitting TRBD2. Looked up from germline, CDR1 is MGHRA and CDR2 is YSYEKL. The CDR3 totals 15 residues. CDR3: CASSQNWEGVNELFF. The DNA of the CDR3 is TGTGCCAGCAGCCAAAATTGGGAGGGAGTCAATGAGCTGTTCTTC.